The rows below give T cell receptor beta chains drawn from one sample of a study of blood T cell repertoires in COVID-19. Profiling relied on immunoSEQ multiplex PCR, and the TCRdb table lists in-frame clones only, not all of them. The sample yields tens of thousands of clones, around 83% seen once. Sequenced input: peripheral blood. The origin of the receptors is a human donor in a cohort sampled during active COVID-19. Both conserved end residues are part of each CDR3. Each record gives: J gene, D gene, V gene, clone size, CDR3 DNA, CDR3 protein. D genes are given only for firm matches. Clone size, where shown, is once, few, many, or a class for clones that have expanded.

j_gene: TRBJ2-7
d_gene: .
v_gene: TRBV7-6
abundance: .
CDR3nt: TGTGCCAGCAGCTTGCGTCAGGGCCCAGGGGAGCAGTACTTC
CDR3aa: CASSLRQGPGEQYF

j_gene: TRBJ2-1
d_gene: TRBD2
v_gene: TRBV6-5
abundance: few
CDR3nt: TGTGCCAGCAGCCTGTCAGCGGGGGGGTCAAATGAGCAGTTCTTC
CDR3aa: CASSLSAGGSNEQFF

j_gene: TRBJ1-2
d_gene: .
v_gene: TRBV21-1
abundance: .
CDR3nt: TGTGCCAGCAGCAAAGGCCGCCAGGGGTGGTATGGCTACACCTTC
CDR3aa: CASSKGRQGWYGYTF

j_gene: TRBJ1-1
d_gene: .
v_gene: TRBV2
abundance: .
CDR3nt: TGTGCCAGCTACCGAGACAGTTCAAACACTGAAGCTTTCTTT
CDR3aa: CASYRDSSNTEAFF

j_gene: TRBJ1-1
d_gene: .
v_gene: TRBV6-5
abundance: .
CDR3nt: TGTGCCAGCAACCTCGGGATAGGTACGGTCGCTTTCTTT
CDR3aa: CASNLGIGTVAFF

j_gene: TRBJ1-2
d_gene: TRBD1
v_gene: TRBV5-1
abundance: .
CDR3nt: TGCGCCAGCAGCTTGGGTGACAGGGACTATGGCTACACCTTC
CDR3aa: CASSLGDRDYGYTF

j_gene: TRBJ2-2
d_gene: .
v_gene: TRBV24-1
abundance: few
CDR3nt: TGTGCCACCAGTGATTACGGGTCAGGGACCGGGGAGCTGTTTTTT
CDR3aa: CATSDYGSGTGELFF

j_gene: TRBJ1-3
d_gene: .
v_gene: TRBV5-3
abundance: .
CDR3nt: TGTGCCAGAAGACCCAGGATACTCTCTGGAAACACCATATATTTT
CDR3aa: CARRPRILSGNTIYF

j_gene: TRBJ2-7
d_gene: .
v_gene: TRBV19
abundance: .
CDR3nt: TGTGCCAGCTCCCGACTCCTCAGGGACTCGGGCGAGCAGTACTTC
CDR3aa: CASSRLLRDSGEQYF

j_gene: TRBJ2-7
d_gene: TRBD1
v_gene: TRBV7-2
abundance: .
CDR3nt: TGTGCCAGCAGCCTACAAGGGGGCCACCGGACCTCCTACGAGCAGTACTTC
CDR3aa: CASSLQGGHRTSYEQYF